A selection of T cell receptor beta chains follows, all from one sample in a study of CD8 T cells in ankylosing spondylitis. Using its own MiXCR run on the 5' RACE reads, TCRdb lists one record per CDR3 protein. Here the sample spans approximately 400,000 distinct CDR3 sequences, over 15% being singletons. The sequenced sample was blood, either unsorted or a sorted T cell fraction (not recorded which). Receptors were obtained from a male donor with ankylosing spondylitis. Both conserved end residues are part of each CDR3. D genes are given only for firm matches. Clone size, where shown, is once, few, many, or a class for clones that have expanded.

clone_size j_call d_call v_call cdr3_length cdr3_aa cdr3_nt
NA TRBJ2-2 NA TRBV5-1 15 CASRRTPSDTGELFF TGCGCCAGCAGGCGGACCCCCTCGGACACCGGGGAGCTGTTTTTT
many TRBJ1-6 NA TRBV5-1 15 CASSLEGQGNSPLHF TGCGCCAGCAGCTTGGAGGGTCAGGGGAATTCACCCCTCCACTTT
few TRBJ1-2 TRBD1 TRBV6-5 14 CASSYGQGDYGYTF TGTGCCAGCAGTTACGGACAGGGGGACTATGGCTACACCTTC
few TRBJ2-7 NA TRBV18 19 CASSPRKGIGQLSSYEQYF TGTGCCAGCTCACCCAGAAAGGGGATAGGCCAACTGAGCTCCTACGAGCAGTACTTC
NA TRBJ2-5 NA TRBV6-2/TRBV6-3 19 CASSYFLRLQGNLQETQYF TGTGCCAGCAGTTATTTTCTCCGGCTTCAGGGGAATCTACAAGAGACCCAGTACTTC
NA TRBJ2-7 NA TRBV6-1 14 CASSRWTEGYEQYF TGTGCCAGCAGTCGCTGGACAGAGGGCTACGAGCAGTACTTC
many TRBJ2-2 NA TRBV29-1 13 CSVDLGATGELFF TGCAGCGTTGATTTGGGGGCCACCGGGGAGCTGTTTTTT
few TRBJ2-7 NA TRBV28 11 CASSFIYEQYF TGTGCCAGCAGTTTTATCTACGAGCAGTACTTC
NA TRBJ1-2 TRBD1 TRBV6-1 16 CASSPTGGTSGYGYTF TGTGCCAGCAGTCCAACAGGGGGCACTTCGGGCTATGGCTACACCTTC
few TRBJ1-4 NA TRBV29-1 15 CSVVPAEGRGEKLFF TGCAGCGTTGTCCCCGCAGAGGGGCGCGGTGAAAAACTGTTTTTT
NA TRBJ1-2 NA TRBV5-5 14 CASSLGRVTDGYTF TGTGCCAGCAGCTTGGGCAGGGTGACTGATGGCTACACCTTC
NA TRBJ2-1 NA TRBV19 14 CASSIKTETNEQFF TGTGCCAGTAGTATAAAAACCGAGACTAATGAGCAGTTCTTC
NA TRBJ2-5 TRBD1 TRBV4-1 16 CASSQAWTGTKETQYF TGCGCCAGCAGCCAAGCGTGGACAGGGACGAAAGAGACCCAGTACTTC
NA TRBJ2-5 NA TRBV20-1 16 CSATPAGKLYQETQYF TGCAGTGCCACCCCCGCAGGGAAGCTTTACCAAGAGACCCAGTACTTC
few TRBJ2-7 TRBD2 TRBV6-2/TRBV6-3 16 CASSQSSGGGLYEQYF TGTGCCAGCAGTCAATCCAGCGGGGGAGGACTCTACGAGCAGTACTTC
NA TRBJ2-7 NA TRBV29-1 15 CSVELPGLSSYEQYF TGCAGCGTTGAACTCCCGGGACTTTCCTCCTACGAGCAGTACTTC
few TRBJ2-1 NA TRBV6-5 12 CASSYTGNEQFF TGTGCCAGCAGTTACACAGGAAATGAGCAGTTCTTC
many TRBJ1-4 TRBD1 TRBV5-1 15 CASSLAGTGNEKLFF TGCGCCAGCAGCTTGGCGGGGACAGGAAATGAAAAACTGTTTTTT
NA TRBJ1-2 TRBD1 TRBV7-9 13 CASSRPGGKGYTF TGTGCCAGCAGCCGACCAGGGGGCAAGGGCTACACCTTC
few TRBJ1-1 NA TRBV7-8 11 CASRLGREAFF TGTGCCAGCAGGCTGGGGAGGGAAGCTTTCTTT
NA TRBJ2-1 NA TRBV30 15 CAWSGRDRYYNEQFF TGTGCCTGGAGTGGGCGGGACCGCTACTACAATGAGCAGTTCTTC
NA TRBJ2-1 TRBD2 TRBV4-2 16 CASSRLLAGAGNEQFF TGTGCCAGCAGCCGATTACTAGCGGGAGCGGGGAATGAGCAGTTCTTC
NA TRBJ1-4 NA TRBV6-1 18 CASIETHAGHVGYMELFF TGTGCCAGCATTGAAACCCATGCCGGACATGTTGGCTATATGGAACTGTTTTTT
NA TRBJ1-2 NA TRBV5-5 14 CASSLSGENYGYTF TGTGCCAGCAGCTTGTCCGGAGAGAACTATGGCTACACCTTC
NA TRBJ1-5 NA TRBV20-1 13 CSAFAAPGQPQHF TGCAGTGCTTTTGCGGCCCCAGGCCAGCCCCAGCATTTT
few TRBJ1-1 TRBD1 TRBV7-8 15 CASSLVARGQTEAFF TGTGCCAGCAGCTTAGTGGCCAGGGGGCAGACTGAAGCTTTCTTT
few TRBJ1-5 NA TRBV6-1 15 CASSETGRAHQPQHF TGTGCCAGCAGTGAAACAGGCAGGGCTCATCAGCCCCAGCATTTT
few TRBJ1-6 TRBD1 TRBV9 15 CASSSGTGNNSPLHF TGTGCCAGCAGCTCAGGGACAGGCAACAATTCACCCCTCCACTTT
few TRBJ2-2 TRBD1 TRBV28 15 CAGQEDRGRTGELFF TGTGCCGGACAAGAGGACAGGGGGCGAACCGGGGAGCTGTTTTTT
few TRBJ2-7 TRBD2 TRBV2 14 CATQKREGPYEQYF TGTGCCACTCAGAAGCGGGAGGGACCATACGAGCAGTACTTC
NA TRBJ1-5 TRBD1 TRBV3-1 18 CASSHWTGVRYSNQPQHF TGTGCCAGCAGCCACTGGACAGGGGTAAGGTATAGCAATCAGCCCCAGCATTTT
NA TRBJ1-3 NA TRBV6-5 15 CASSYSEGVGNTIYF TGTGCCAGCAGTTACTCAGAAGGGGTCGGAAACACCATATATTTT
many TRBJ1-6 NA TRBV12-3/TRBV12-4 14 CASSPGSYNSPLHF TGTGCCAGCAGTCCAGGATCGTATAATTCACCCCTCCACTTT
many TRBJ2-7 NA TRBV5-1 16 CASSPQGGGQLYEQYF TGCGCCAGCAGCCCTCAGGGGGGTGGACAACTCTACGAGCAGTACTTC
few TRBJ1-2 TRBD1 TRBV5-1 16 CASSGGQPRANYGYTF TGCGCCAGCAGCGGGGGACAGCCTAGAGCTAACTATGGCTACACCTTC
NA TRBJ2-5 NA TRBV6-1 15 CASSPSFIRQETQYF TGTGCCAGCAGTCCTTCTTTCATTAGGCAAGAGACCCAGTACTTC
few TRBJ1-1 TRBD1 TRBV7-8 17 CASSLVEQGHWRTEAFF TGTGCCAGCAGCTTAGTGGAACAGGGGCATTGGCGCACTGAAGCTTTCTTT
many TRBJ2-3 NA TRBV20-1 13 CSARAGGTDTQYF TGCAGTGCTAGAGCGGGAGGCACAGATACGCAGTATTTT
NA TRBJ2-7 TRBD1 TRBV5-4 13 CASSRPGQNEQYF TGTGCCAGCAGCAGACCGGGACAGAACGAGCAGTACTTC
NA TRBJ2-7 NA TRBV27 17 CASSLSGVQGWAYEQYF TGTGCCAGCAGTTTAAGTGGTGTGCAGGGCTGGGCCTACGAGCAGTACTTC
few TRBJ1-4 NA TRBV9 16 CASSGGQSSTNEKLFF TGTGCCAGCAGCGGAGGACAGAGCTCAACTAATGAAAAACTGTTTTTT
many TRBJ2-1 TRBD2 TRBV29-1 13 CSVRSGRTNEQFF TGCAGCGTTCGAAGCGGGAGGACCAATGAGCAGTTCTTC
few TRBJ2-5 TRBD2 TRBV20-1 13 CSASTSGMETQYF TGCAGTGCTTCGACTAGCGGGATGGAGACCCAGTACTTC
few TRBJ2-7 NA TRBV6-5 15 CASSYRKVSTYEQYF TGTGCCAGCAGTTACAGGAAGGTTAGCACCTACGAGCAGTACTTC
many TRBJ1-2 TRBD1 TRBV5-1 14 CASSLTTTGPGYTF TGCGCCAGCAGCCTAACTACGACAGGGCCTGGCTACACCTTC
NA TRBJ2-1 TRBD2 TRBV20-1 13 CSARDMEREVPFF TGCAGTGCTAGAGATATGGAGCGGGAGGTTCCGTTCTTC
NA TRBJ1-3 NA TRBV2 16 CASSEGSPRAGNTIYF TGTGCCAGCAGTGAAGGTTCCCCAAGGGCAGGAAACACCATATATTTT
many TRBJ2-7 NA TRBV29-1 13 CSVGKGGSYEQYF TGCAGCGTTGGTAAGGGGGGCTCCTACGAGCAGTACTTC
few TRBJ1-1 NA TRBV18 13 CASSPQGRTEAFF TGTGCCAGCTCACCACAGGGGCGAACTGAAGCTTTCTTT
NA TRBJ2-2 NA TRBV3-1 16 CASTILGGSNTGELFF TGTGCCAGCACCATCCTTGGGGGGTCGAACACCGGGGAGCTGTTTTTT
few TRBJ1-1 NA TRBV2 13 CASSARTDTEAFF TGTGCCAGCAGCGCGCGGACAGACACTGAAGCTTTCTTT
NA TRBJ2-2 NA TRBV14 16 CASSPRDWYDTGELFF TGTGCCAGCAGCCCTCGGGACTGGTACGACACCGGGGAGCTGTTTTTT